Each of the 11 T cell receptor beta chains below was sequenced from the same sample in a study of T cells in localized non-small cell lung cancer. Data came from immunoSEQ multiplex PCR; TCRdb stores just in-frame clones and leaves some out. The sample carries thousands of clones, roughly 59% recorded once. The sample here was lymph node tissue, taken before any cancer treatment. The receptors originated from a male donor at least 60 years old with stage I squamous cell lung carcinoma.

This sequence joins TRBV9 and TRBJ2-3; D not certain. Per germline, CDR1 SGDLS and CDR2 YYNGEE. CDR3 length equals 14 residues. The V gene lost 4 bases and the J gene lost 2 bases, with 11 bases spanning the gap. The CDR3, as DNA: TGTGCCAGCAGCCCCGAGGTCTCCACAGATACGCAGTATTTT. It is translated as CASSPEVSTDTQYF.

The chain recombines TRBV7-6 with TRBJ2-3; D gene unclear. V lost 2 bases and J lost 0, with 9 bases in between. The CDR3 spans 15 residues. Germline lookup yields CDR1 SGHVS and CDR2 FNYEAQ. DNA of the CDR3: TGTGCCAGCAGCTTACAGTTCACTAGCACAGATACGCAGTATTTT. Residues: CASSLQFTSTDTQYF.

This clone occurred a few times. The V gene is TRBV2, the J gene TRBJ1-4; TRBD1 might be the D (5 bases). Trimming shortened V by 8 bases and J by 7 bases, and 17 bases separated the two germline ends. Germline CDR1 reads SNHLY; CDR2 reads FYNNEI. The CDR3 consists of 14 residues. CDR3 amino acids: CASGIGAMSEKLFF. CDR3 DNA sequence: TGTGCCAGCGGTATAGGGGCGATGAGTGAAAAACTGTTTTTT.

The rearrangement uses TRBV2 and TRBJ2-5; the D gene is possibly TRBD2 (5 bases). In germline, CDR1 is SNHLY, CDR2 FYNNEI. The CDR3 has 13 residues. V lost 7 bases, J lost 2 bases, and 11 bases lay in between. CDR3 protein: CASNIAKQETQYF. In DNA, the CDR3 is TGTGCCAGCAATATAGCGAAACAAGAGACCCAGTACTTC.

In its sample, this clone was seen once. The V and J genes are TRBV14 and TRBJ1-2; TRBD1 agrees at 8 bases. In germline, CDR1 is SGHDN, CDR2 FVKESK. Trimming at V came to 0 bases and at J to 4 bases, leaving 16 bases not matched to a gene. This CDR3 spans 19 amino acids. In DNA, the CDR3 is TGTGCCAGCAGCCAAGATCGAGGAGGACAGGGCAAGGGGATCTATGGCTACACCTTC. This gives the protein CASSQDRGGQGKGIYGYTF.

The V and J genes are TRBV6-8 and TRBJ2-7, with D unclear. The CDR3 is 15 residues long. Trimming removed 0 bases at V and 1 base at J, with 10 bases between. Germline V gene sequence: CDR1 MNHGY, CDR2 SAAAGT. This CDR3 reads CASSYSALGSYEQYF. DNA of the CDR3: TGTGCCAGCAGTTACTCGGCTTTGGGTTCCTACGAGCAGTACTTC.

V usage is TRBV18 and J usage is TRBJ2-1; 13 nucleotides line up with TRBD2. The CDR3 loop spans 18 amino acids. Germline CDR1 reads KGHSH; CDR2 reads LQKENI. J gave up 6 bases and V 0 bases, and 8 bases lay outside the gene matches. The DNA of the CDR3 is TGTGCCAGCTCACCACCACTAGCGGGAGGGCCAAGTGGCAATGAGCAGTTCTTC. It yields the protein CASSPPLAGGPSGNEQFF.

The rearrangement links TRBV19 to TRBJ1-2, with unresolved D. Trimming shortened V by 6 bases and J by 2 bases, and 7 bases separated the two germline ends. CDR1 LNHDA and CDR2 SQIVND come from the germline V gene (reference sequence). The CDR3 is 12 amino acids. The CDR3 is CASRSANYGYTF. DNA for the CDR3: TGTGCCAGTAGGTCAGCGAACTATGGCTACACCTTC.

This clone was observed once. V gene TRBV5-1 combines with J gene TRBJ2-7, with 13 bases identical to TRBD2. The CDR3 is 15 residues long. Germline V gene data show CDR1 as SGHRS and CDR2 as YFSETQ. After removal of 3 bases from V and 9 bases from J, the junction contained 9 bases not matched to a gene. CDR3 sequence: CASSSTGTSGNAQYF. The CDR3 coding sequence is TGCGCCAGCAGCTCCACCGGGACTAGCGGGAATGCGCAGTACTTC.

There are a few counts of this clone. The chain links TRBV6-1 to TRBJ2-1, with D uncertain. Germline V gives CDR1 MNHNS, CDR2 SASEGT. Trimming stripped 1 base from V and 0 bases from J, with 7 bases between. The CDR3 is made up of 15 amino acids. The CDR3 bases are TGTGCCAGCAGTGAAGATTGGGGCTCCTACAATGAGCAGTTCTTC. Its translation: CASSEDWGSYNEQFF.

The gene calls are TRBV11-3 and TRBJ2-1; TRBD2 matches 9 bases. Germline-derived CDR1 and CDR2 are SGHNT and YENEEA. The CDR3 spans 14 residues. V lost 4 bases to trimming and J lost 9 bases; unmatched junction nucleotides: 7. In DNA, the CDR3 is TGTGCCAGCAGCTCGGGACTAGCAGGGATTGAGCAGTTCTTC. Translating it yields CASSSGLAGIEQFF. The complete variable domain, with remaining parts taken from reference TRBV11-3 and TRBJ2-1, reads EAGVVQSPRYKIIEKKQPVAFWCNPISGHNTLYWYLQNLGQGPELLIRYENEEAVDDSQLPKDRFSAERLKGVDSTLKIQPAELGDSAVYLCASSSGLAGIEQFFGPGTRLTVL.